The present T cell receptor (beta chain) was sequenced within a study of blood T cell repertoires in COVID-19. The CDR3 loop spans 14 amino acids. CDR1 is SGHAT, CDR2 FQDESV, per germline (reference sequence). Between the trimmed V and J ends, which lost 5 bases and 8 bases, there was a span of 16 bases. Assay used: immunoSEQ multiplex PCR; TCRdb lists only in-frame clones, some missing. Among a few hundred thousand clones listed, roughly 87% were seen once. This sequence was found in a woman aged 45-60 years who had recovered from COVID-19. What was sequenced was PBMCs or T cells enriched from blood (not recorded which). The rearrangement joins TRBV11-1 to TRBJ2-4; D may be TRBD1 (5 bases). The chain's CDR3 is CASSLGGRVDIQYF. Here the CDR3 DNA reads TGTGCCAGCAGCCTCGGTGGCAGGGTGGACATTCAGTACTTC.